These 29 T cell receptor beta chains originate from one sample sequenced in a study of follicular helper T cells after annual influenza vaccination. Assay: immunoSEQ multiplex PCR; the TCRdb copy retains only in-frame clones and omits some. The sample lists around 10,000 clones, roughly 80% seen once, with more than 3.5% in the top ten. Time point in this sample: 2015-2016 season, pre-vaccination. The sample in question was CXCR5+ CD38- circulating T follicular helper cells from blood, obtained on the day of influenza vaccination. Described subset: circulating Tfh, non-naive CD4+CXCR5+PD-1+ (ICOS+CD38+ or ICOS-CD38-). The source is an adult who received the influenza vaccine.

V usage is TRBV18 and J usage is TRBJ2-7; 8 nucleotides line up with TRBD1. Trimming removed 1 base from V and 4 bases from J; junction bases left unmatched: 3. The V gene's germline CDR1 is KGHSH and CDR2 LQKENI. This CDR3 contains 14 residues. DNA of the CDR3: TGTGCCAGCTCACCACGGGGACAGGAATACGAGCAGTACTTC. It specifies CASSPRGQEYEQYF.

V usage is TRBV7-9 and J usage is TRBJ2-1, with 9 bases matching TRBD2. The J segment lost 7 bases and the V segment lost 3 bases, leaving 10 bases of the junction unmatched. This CDR3 contains 16 residues. Per the germline V gene, CDR1 is SEHNR and CDR2 is FQNEAQ (reference sequence). CDR3 DNA sequence: TGTGCCAGCAGCTTTGCGGGGGGGCGTTTGGTGAATGAGCAGTTCTTC. Protein: CASSFAGGRLVNEQFF.

Written as DNA, the CDR3 is TGTGCCGGCATACGGAATGAAAAACTGTTTTTT. Translating it yields CAGIRNEKLFF. The chain employs TRBV30 and TRBJ1-4, with D unclear. Germline CDR1 is GTSNPN and CDR2 is SVGIG (reference sequence). The CDR3 runs to 11 residues. Trimming stripped 8 bases from V and 5 bases from J, with 9 bases between. The whole variable domain, remainder taken from reference TRBV30 and TRBJ1-4, is SQTIHQWPATLVQPVGSPLSLECTVEGTSNPNLYWYRQAAGRGLQLLFYSVGIGQISSEVPQNLSASRPQDRQFILSSKKLLLSDSGFYLCAGIRNEKLFFGSGTQLSVL.

The chain recombines TRBV19 with TRBJ2-7; D gene uncertain. Germline V gene data show CDR1 as LNHDA and CDR2 as SQIVND (reference sequence). The CDR3 is 13 residues long. The ends were cut back, 5 bases at V and 5 bases at J, with 13 bases in the middle. CDR3 coding DNA: TGTGCCAGTAGTCGCCGGTCGGGCGACGAGCAGTACTTC. Protein sequence: CASSRRSGDEQYF.

The chain uses TRBV2 and TRBJ1-1; 9 bases are a match to TRBD1. CDR1 SNHLY and CDR2 FYNNEI come from the germline V gene. V gave up 6 bases and J gave up 7 bases; unmatched junction bases: 6. CDR3 length: 13 residues. CDR3 nucleotides: TGTGCCAGCAGCGGACAGGGGAATAGTGAAGCTTTCTTT. Encoded protein: CASSGQGNSEAFF. The whole variable domain, filled in from reference TRBV2 and TRBJ1-1, reads EPEVTQTPSHQVTQMGQEVILRCVPISNHLYFYWYRQILGQKVEFLVSFYNNEISEKSEIFDDQFSVERPDGSNFTLKIRSTKLEDSAMYFCASSGQGNSEAFFGQGTRLTVV.

This clone is a singleton in its sample. This chain connects TRBV9 to TRBJ1-4, with D possibly matching TRBD1 (5 bases). V was pared by 3 bases and J by 4 bases, with 10 bases between. Per the germline V gene, CDR1 is SGDLS and CDR2 is YYNGEE. This CDR3 region has 14 residues. The CDR3 loop is CASSAGGYNEKLFF. The DNA for the CDR3 is TGTGCCAGCAGCGCCGGGGGGTATAATGAAAAACTGTTTTTT.

Here the CDR3 DNA reads TGTGCCAGCAGCTTAGCGCAGGGGGGGCTTGAAGCTTTCTTT. This codes for CASSLAQGGLEAFF. The chain couples TRBV7-8 to TRBJ1-1; TRBD1 matches at 7 bases. CDR1 is SGHVS and CDR2 is FQNEAQ in the germline V gene. Trimming took 0 bases from V and 7 from J; bases not matched to a gene: 5. CDR3 size: 14 residues.

The CDR3 is CASSLGDIYGYTF. Written as DNA, the CDR3 is TGTGCCAGCAGTTTGGGGGACATTTATGGCTACACCTTC. V is TRBV28 and J is TRBJ1-2; weak D call: TRBD1 (6 bases). The CDR3 loop spans 13 amino acids. Deletions cut 3 bases from V and 5 bases from J, with 10 bases between. The germline CDR1 and CDR2 sequences are MDHEN and SYDVKM.

This chain joins TRBV7-8 and TRBJ1-4; D uncertain. Trimming shortened V by 0 bases and J by 8 bases, and 16 bases separated the two germline ends. The CDR3 contains 16 residues. Germline values: CDR1 SGHVS, CDR2 FQNEAQ. DNA of the CDR3: TGTGCCAGCAGCTTAGCGAGGGCAGCTCAAGCGGAAAAACTGTTTTTT. As protein: CASSLARAAQAEKLFF.

The chain combines TRBV2 with TRBJ2-7; possibly TRBD2 for D (6 bases). V lost 5 bases and J 1 base, leaving 21 bases between the germline ends. This CDR3 region has 17 residues. Germline CDR1 SNHLY, CDR2 FYNNEI. CDR3 sequence reads: CASSRGFRERRSYEQYF. CDR3 DNA sequence: TGTGCCAGCAGTCGGGGGTTTAGGGAGAGGCGATCCTACGAGCAGTACTTC.

This chain joins TRBV9 and TRBJ2-1, with a weak D call TRBD1 (6 bases). This CDR3 comprises 16 residues. CDR1 is SGDLS and CDR2 is YYNGEE in the germline V gene. The V and J ends lost 1 base and 4 bases respectively, with 15 bases between them. CDR3 sequence (DNA): TGTGCCAGCAGCGTATTGGTCAGGACAGAATACAATGAGCAGTTCTTC. The encoded protein is CASSVLVRTEYNEQFF.

The V gene is TRBV18, the J gene TRBJ2-1; TRBD1 is a possible D gene (5 bases). The CDR3 runs to 14 residues. The V and J ends lost 0 bases and 7 bases respectively, with 10 bases between them. Per germline, CDR1 KGHSH and CDR2 LQKENI. The CDR3 nucleotides are TGTGCCAGCTCACCACCGTCAAGACAGAATGAGCAGTTCTTC. Its translation: CASSPPSRQNEQFF.

This chain connects TRBV18 to TRBJ2-2; TRBD1 aligns across 10 bases. CDR3 length equals 16 residues. In germline, CDR1 is KGHSH, CDR2 LQKENI. V trimming: 2 bases; J trimming: 6 bases; junction bases outside the gene matches: 6. This CDR3 reads CASSPAGTGEPGELFF. The DNA for the CDR3 is TGTGCCAGCTCACCAGCCGGGACAGGGGAGCCCGGGGAGCTGTTTTTT.

The chain links TRBV5-4 to TRBJ1-3; a possible D gene is TRBD1 (6 bases). Trimming took off 4 bases at V and 2 bases at J, with 16 bases between the two ends. Germline CDR1 and CDR2: SGHNT and YYREEE (reference sequence). There are 16 residues in the CDR3. CDR3 in DNA: TGTGCCAGCAGCCGTAGGGGGGGGATGACTGGAAACACCATATATTTT. Its protein is CASSRRGGMTGNTIYF.

This rearrangement joins TRBV6-6 to TRBJ2-7; D remains unclear. The CDR3 contains 15 residues. V was cut by 5 bases and J by 0 bases, with 14 bases left in between. Germline V gives CDR1 MNHNY, CDR2 SVGAGI (reference sequence). The CDR3 reads CASSAPQVSSYEQYF. As DNA, the CDR3 is TGTGCCAGCAGTGCACCCCAGGTCAGCTCCTACGAGCAGTACTTC.

There are a few counts of this clone. The V and J genes are TRBV18 and TRBJ2-7, with 12 bases lining up with TRBD2. Germline assignment: CDR1 KGHSH and CDR2 LQKENI. Trimming cost V 2 bases and J 7 bases; bases outside gene matches: 12. The CDR3 runs 17 residues. CDR3 nucleotide sequence: TGTGCCAGCTCACCAGCGACTAGCGGGAGCGGCTCGCTTGAGCAGTACTTC. Amino acid sequence: CASSPATSGSGSLEQYF.

This clone was recorded a few times. The J gene is TRBJ1-5, the V gene TRBV7-2; D call uncertain. V was clipped by 5 bases and J by 7 bases, with 12 bases between them. This CDR3 spans 13 amino acids. Germline V gene data show CDR1 as SGHTA and CDR2 as FQGNSA. CDR3 DNA: TGTGCCAGCAGCACGACGGGGAAACAGCCCCAGCATTTT. This sequence encodes CASSTTGKQPQHF.

V gene TRBV7-9 combines with J gene TRBJ1-2; 10 bases map to TRBD1. The CDR3 runs 16 residues. Germline CDR1 SEHNR, CDR2 FQNEAQ (reference sequence). The V gene end was trimmed by 1 base and the J gene end by 4 bases; junction bases not matched to a gene: 6. CDR3 in DNA: TGTGCCAGCAGCTTAGGCGCGACAGGGGGCGGCTATGGCTACACCTTC. It specifies CASSLGATGGGYGYTF.

The chain combines TRBV5-6 with TRBJ1-3; TRBD1 agrees at 8 bases. J was trimmed by 2 bases and V by 4 bases; bases with no gene match: 2. Looked up from germline, CDR1 is SGHDT and CDR2 is YYEEEE. The CDR3 is 14 residues long. CDR3 DNA: TGTGCCAGCAGCGTGGGACAGGCTGGAAACACCATATATTTT. Amino acids: CASSVGQAGNTIYF.

The V call is TRBV19, the J call TRBJ1-5; possibly TRBD1 for D (5 bases). The length of the CDR3 is 14 residues. From germline, CDR1 is LNHDA and CDR2 SQIVND (reference sequence). The V gene lost 10 bases and the J gene lost 2 bases, with 15 bases spanning the gap. Here the CDR3 reads CATSGGNGNQPQHF. The CDR3, as DNA: TGTGCCACCTCGGGGGGTAACGGCAATCAGCCCCAGCATTTT.

This rearrangement joins TRBV18 to TRBJ2-7; 8 bases line up with TRBD2. The CDR3 is made up of 15 amino acids. The V segment lost 4 bases and the J segment 3 bases; nucleotides outside the gene matches: 8. CDR1 KGHSH and CDR2 LQKENI come from the germline V gene. The CDR3 DNA follows: TGTGCCAGCTCACAATCGGGACTAGACTACTACGAGCAGTACTTC. It codes for CASSQSGLDYYEQYF.

This chain connects TRBV7-2 to TRBJ2-7, with D hard to call. Germline CDR1 reads SGHTA; CDR2 reads FQGNSA. Trimming removed 1 base from V and 0 bases from J, with 7 bases in between. The CDR3 contains 14 residues. The CDR3 DNA reads as TGTGCCAGCAGCTTAGGGGCCCGCTCCTACGAGCAGTACTTC. Translation gives CASSLGARSYEQYF.

This sequence joins TRBV7-9 and TRBJ1-1; D is uncertain. Germline assignment: CDR1 SEHNR and CDR2 FQNEAQ (reference sequence). This CDR3 has 13 residues. Trimming left V 1 base short and J 11 bases short, with 14 bases between. The CDR3 loop is CASSLDAARVAFF. The DNA of the CDR3 is TGTGCCAGCAGCTTAGATGCGGCAAGGGTGGCTTTCTTT.

The V call is TRBV30, the J call TRBJ1-5; D is ambiguous. Germline assignment: CDR1 GTSNPN and CDR2 SVGIG (reference sequence). The CDR3 runs to 12 residues. V lost 3 bases and J lost 3, with 6 bases in between. CDR3: CAWSRPNQPQHF. The DNA for the CDR3 is TGTGCCTGGAGCCGCCCCAATCAGCCCCAGCATTTT.

V usage is TRBV28 and J usage is TRBJ2-3; D remains unclear. Trimming shortened V by 1 base and J by 0 bases, and 8 bases separated the two germline ends. The V gene's germline CDR1 is MDHEN and CDR2 SYDVKM. This CDR3 contains 15 residues. The CDR3 DNA is TGTGCCAGCAGTTTATCAGGCCGAAGCACAGATACGCAGTATTTT. This sequence encodes CASSLSGRSTDTQYF.

The chain couples TRBV9 to TRBJ1-3, with 9 positions matching TRBD1. Germline V gene sequence: CDR1 SGDLS, CDR2 YYNGEE. CDR3 size: 17 residues. Trimming at V came to 2 bases and at J to 2 bases, leaving 8 bases not matched to a gene. As DNA, the CDR3 is TGTGCCAGCAGCGTGGGTATGGGACAGGGCGCTGGAAACACCATATATTTT. This translates into CASSVGMGQGAGNTIYF.

The chain combines TRBV28 with TRBJ2-7, with D unclear. Trimming removed 6 bases at V and 2 bases at J, with 14 bases between. The CDR3 is 14 residues long. Germline V gene data show CDR1 as MDHEN and CDR2 as SYDVKM. The CDR3 here is CASRSPTSPYEQYF. The CDR3 nucleotides read TGTGCCAGCAGGTCCCCCACCTCGCCCTACGAGCAGTACTTC. The whole variable domain, filled in from reference TRBV28 and TRBJ2-7, reads DVKVTQSSRYLVKRTGEKVFLECVQDMDHENMFWYRQDPGLGLRLIYFSYDVKMKEKGDIPEGYSVSREKKERFSLILESASTNQTSMYLCASRSPTSPYEQYFGPGTRLTVT.

This chain links TRBV7-9 with TRBJ1-1; D is possibly TRBD1 (5 bases). CDR1 is SEHNR and CDR2 is FQNEAQ in the germline V gene (reference sequence). V was clipped by 5 bases and J by 3 bases, with 13 bases between them. The CDR3 extends over 14 amino acids. The CDR3 bases are TGTGCCAGCAGCCGTAACGGGGGTGACACTGAAGCTTTCTTT. Encoded protein: CASSRNGGDTEAFF.

The CDR3 DNA reads as TGTGCCAGCAGTTTACGACCCAGGATGAACACTGAAGCTTTCTTT. This sequence encodes CASSLRPRMNTEAFF. V is TRBV27 and J is TRBJ1-1; D is unclear. The germline V gene has CDR1 MNHEY and CDR2 SMNVEV (reference sequence). CDR3 length: 15 amino acids. Trimming shortened V by 2 bases and J by 0 bases, and 10 bases separated the two germline ends.